The 8 T cell receptor beta chains in this list originate from one sample, sequenced in a study of T cell changes during pregnancy in multiple sclerosis. Repertoires were generated with immunoSEQ multiplex PCR, while TCRdb's copy carries only in-frame clones and drops some. The sample lists approximately 51,000 clones; 94% were seen once. The input for sequencing was CD4+ T cells from peripheral blood mononuclear cells, taken in the second trimester of pregnancy. These receptors originate from a female donor with multiple sclerosis, enrolled in a pregnancy study.

This chain's CDR3 is CAWRSGKAYNSPLHF. The CDR3 DNA reads as TGTGCCTGGAGATCAGGGAAGGCGTATAATTCACCCCTCCACTTT. The chain recombines TRBV30 with TRBJ1-6; D is perhaps TRBD1 (5 bases). V lost 3 bases and J lost 4, with 13 bases in between. The CDR3 is made up of 15 amino acids. CDR1 and CDR2 from the germline V gene are GTSNPN and SVGIG (reference sequence).

This clone was detected once. The gene calls are TRBV7-9 and TRBJ2-1; 12 nucleotides align to TRBD2. This CDR3 is 16 amino acids long. The J segment lost 4 bases and the V segment lost 2 bases, leaving 3 bases of the junction unmatched. CDR1 and CDR2 (germline): SEHNR, FQNEAQ (reference sequence). CDR3: CASSLPSGGVYNEQFF. Written as DNA, the CDR3 is TGTGCCAGCAGCTTACCTAGCGGGGGGGTTTACAATGAGCAGTTCTTC.

V gene TRBV9 combines with J gene TRBJ1-5; TRBD1 matches at 7 bases. This CDR3 region has 15 residues. CDR1 is SGDLS, CDR2 YYNGEE, per germline. V lost 3 bases, J lost 4 bases, and 7 bases stayed unmatched. The CDR3 region has the DNA TGTGCCAGCAGCGCGCAGGGGGGATGGAATCAGCCCCAGCATTTT. Translating gives CASSAQGGWNQPQHF.

V usage is TRBV6-5 and J usage is TRBJ2-5; TRBD2 matches at 12 bases. The CDR3 contains 16 residues. The ends lost 2 bases at V and 3 bases at J; junction bases unmatched: 4. Germline lookup yields CDR1 MNHEY and CDR2 SVGAGI. The CDR3 sequence is CASSYPLAGGEETQYF. CDR3 bases: TGTGCCAGCAGTTACCCACTAGCGGGGGGTGAAGAGACCCAGTACTTC.

The V gene is TRBV7-6, the J gene TRBJ1-1; D not certain. Germline CDR1 is SGHVS and CDR2 is FNYEAQ. The CDR3 is 13 amino acids. Trimming removed 1 base at V and 2 bases at J, with 5 bases between. The CDR3 DNA is TGTGCCAGCAGCTTAGTCAGAAACACTGAAGCTTTCTTT. This gives the protein CASSLVRNTEAFF.

The CDR3 bases are TGCGCCAGCAGCCAAGTAGGCTGGCGGGGGTATGACAATGAGCAGTTCTTC. Protein product: CASSQVGWRGYDNEQFF. The chain uses TRBV4-1 and TRBJ2-1, with 7 bases aligning to TRBD2. The germline gives CDR1 MGHRA, CDR2 YSYEKL. V lost 1 base and J lost 5; bases outside the gene matches: 11. CDR3 length equals 17 residues.

The table lists this clone with a count of one. V usage is TRBV7-2 and J usage is TRBJ1-5; D perhaps matches TRBD1 (6 bases). Looked up from germline, CDR1 is SGHTA and CDR2 is FQGNSA. Between the trimmed V and J ends, which lost 1 base and 7 bases, there was a span of 14 bases. This CDR3 region has 15 residues. The CDR3 nucleotides are TGTGCCAGCAGCTTAGACGGACAGTATTGGCAGCCCCAGCATTTT. It codes for CASSLDGQYWQPQHF.

The CDR3 here is CASRPSQGGNTEAFF. The CDR3 DNA follows: TGTGCCAGCAGGCCCTCCCAGGGGGGTAACACTGAAGCTTTCTTT. The chain is built from TRBV2 and TRBJ1-1, with 7 nucleotides matching TRBD1. V lost 6 bases to trimming and J lost 2 bases; unmatched junction nucleotides: 9. CDR1 and CDR2 from the germline V gene are SNHLY and FYNNEI. This CDR3 contains 15 residues.